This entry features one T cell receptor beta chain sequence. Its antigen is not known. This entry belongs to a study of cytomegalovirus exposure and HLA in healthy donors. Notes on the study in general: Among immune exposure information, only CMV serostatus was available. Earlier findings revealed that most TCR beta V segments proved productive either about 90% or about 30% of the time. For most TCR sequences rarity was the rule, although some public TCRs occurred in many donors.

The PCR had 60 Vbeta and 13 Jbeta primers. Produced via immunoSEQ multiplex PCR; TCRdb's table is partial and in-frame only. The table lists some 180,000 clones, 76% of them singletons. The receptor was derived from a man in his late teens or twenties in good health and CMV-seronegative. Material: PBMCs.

The CDR3 nucleotides are TGTGCCAGTCAGCCCGGGACTAGCGGCTCCTACGAGCAGTACTTC. Its translation: CASQPGTSGSYEQYF. The chain carries TRBV19 and TRBJ2-7; 11 bases fit TRBD2. J was trimmed by 0 bases and V by 8 bases; bases with no gene match: 6. This CDR3 is built from 15 residues. The germline gives CDR1 LNHDA, CDR2 SQIVND (reference sequence).